This T cell receptor beta chain comes out of a study of blood T cell repertoires in COVID-19. About the study: Two consecutive negative NP/OP PCR tests, clearance, or resolved symptoms defined Cohort 3 recovery.

All enrollees were about 18 to 95 years old and from 24 US areas. Original methodology: Researchers report that nucleated cell counts were estimated from reference gene primer amplification. Data came from immunoSEQ multiplex PCR; TCRdb stores just in-frame clones and leaves some out. That table supplies the V and J calls and clone size; D and trimming were determined from the DNA. The sample has fewer than 350,000 clones, roughly 91% seen once. This clone occurred once. V gave up 5 bases and J gave up 4 bases; unmatched junction bases: 4. The germline V gene encodes CDR1 KGHSH and CDR2 LQKENI. The CDR3 is made up of 15 amino acids.

The chain employs TRBV18 and TRBJ2-1; 11 nucleotides align to TRBD2. Sample: PBMCs or T cells enriched from blood (not recorded which). This receptor was identified in an older woman in a cohort exposed to, infected with or recovered from COVID-19 (not recorded which). The CDR3 sequence is CASSTGTSGYNEQFF. For the CDR3, the DNA is TGTGCCAGCTCAACCGGGACTAGCGGATACAATGAGCAGTTCTTC. Full variable domain (outside the CDR3, taken from reference TRBV18 and TRBJ2-1): NAGVMQNPRHLVRRRGQEARLRCSPMKGHSHVYWYRQLPEEGLKFMVYLQKENIIDESGMPKERFSAEFPKEGPSILRIQQVVRGDSAAYFCASSTGTSGYNEQFFGPGTRLTVL.